The 15 T cell receptor beta chains below were found in one sample sequenced in a study of liver allograft versus peripheral blood T cells. Study-level information: Recipients' peripheral blood T cell receptor repertoires were compared with those in transplanted livers.

TCRdb re-analysed the reads in MiXCR, keeping a single row per CDR3 protein. The sample includes 13,000 or so distinct CDR3 sequences, approximately 20% seen only once; the top ten take approximately 13%. Receptor source: a human patient who had a liver transplant. A subset of T cells may come from the graft donor.

In this sample, this clonotype turned up many times. The chain joins TRBV18 to TRBJ2-7; D remains unclear. Germline V gene data show CDR1 as KGHSH and CDR2 as LQKENI. Trimming took 1 base from V and 0 from J, leaving 4 bases between them. This CDR3 region has 13 residues. The CDR3 region has the DNA TGTGCCAGCTCACCACAGAGCTCCTACGAGCAGTACTTC. This codes for CASSPQSSYEQYF. Supplemented by reference TRBV18 and TRBJ2-7, the full variable domain reads NAGVMQNPRHLVRRRGQEARLRCSPMKGHSHVYWYRQLPEEGLKFMVYLQKENIIDESGMPKERFSAEFPKEGPSILRIQQVVRGDSAAYFCASSPQSSYEQYFGPGTRLTVT.

This clonotype was seen many times. The chain combines TRBV19 with TRBJ2-3, with D tentatively TRBD1 or TRBD2 (5 bases each). Looked up from germline, CDR1 is LNHDA and CDR2 is SQIVND (reference sequence). The CDR3 totals 15 residues. V lost 7 bases, J lost 6 bases, and 20 bases lay in between. CDR3 in DNA: TGTGCCAGTACCGGGACGGCCACCTCAGAGGATACGCAGTATTTT. Its protein product is CASTGTATSEDTQYF.

The CDR3 loop is CASSQTGQALPHF. The CDR3 DNA reads as TGTGCCAGCAGCCAGACGGGACAGGCCCTACCCCACTTT. The chain joins TRBV14 to TRBJ1-6, with TRBD1 matching 8 bases. The CDR3 consists of 13 residues. Trimming removed 3 bases from V and 18 bases from J; junction bases left unmatched: 10. Germline CDR1 is SGHDN and CDR2 is FVKESK.

The table lists this clonotype with many counts. V usage is TRBV5-6 and J usage is TRBJ2-1; 7 positions agree with TRBD1. CDR1 is SGHDT, CDR2 YYEEEE, per germline. The CDR3 is 16 residues long. Unmatched junction bases numbered 8, after V lost 5 bases and J lost 0 bases. The CDR3 reads CASRSTGLISYNEQFF. Here the CDR3 DNA reads TGTGCCAGCAGATCGACAGGGCTTATCTCCTACAATGAGCAGTTCTTC.

This clonotype ranks as medium-sized. The V call is TRBV6-5, the J call TRBJ1-2; TRBD1 is a possible D gene (6 bases). The germline V gene has CDR1 MNHEY and CDR2 SVGAGI. Trimming removed 2 bases at V and 4 bases at J, with 17 bases between. The CDR3 loop spans 16 amino acids. Here the CDR3 DNA reads TGTGCCAGCAGTTACACTTGGGGGCAGGGTGGCTATGGCTACACCTTC. Translated, it gives CASSYTWGQGGYGYTF.

This clonotype was observed at least ten times. The rearrangement uses TRBV7-9 and TRBJ1-1, with D unresolved. CDR1 SEHNR and CDR2 FQNEAQ come from the germline V gene (reference sequence). The CDR3 contains 15 residues. Deletions cut 1 base from V and 4 bases from J, with 13 bases between. The CDR3 loop is CASSLGFPGATEAFF. Here the CDR3 DNA reads TGTGCCAGCAGCTTAGGGTTTCCGGGAGCCACTGAAGCTTTCTTT.

By share, this clonotype ranks as medium-sized (0.01 to 0.1%). CDR3 loop: CASSQNRVDYGYTF. The CDR3 region has the DNA TGTGCCAGCTCGCAAAACAGGGTTGACTATGGCTACACCTTC. This sequence joins TRBV18 and TRBJ1-2, with D perhaps TRBD1 (6 bases). The CDR3 covers 14 residues. The ends were cut back, 6 bases at V and 3 bases at J, with 14 bases in the middle. Looked up from germline, CDR1 is KGHSH and CDR2 is LQKENI.

This clonotype has only one observation. The V and J genes are TRBV18 and TRBJ2-3; perhaps TRBD1 as D (5 bases). Trimming shortened V by 0 bases and J by 1 base, and 8 bases separated the two germline ends. Germline V gene lookup returns CDR1 KGHSH and CDR2 LQKENI. This CDR3 spans 15 amino acids. In DNA form, the CDR3 reads TGTGCCAGCTCACCACCGACAGTAGGCACAGATACGCAGTATTTT. It is translated as CASSPPTVGTDTQYF.

This clonotype showed up many times. This chain connects TRBV24-1 to TRBJ2-3, with D possibly TRBD1 on 5 matching bases. Trimming left V 3 bases short and J 8 bases short, with 20 bases between. CDR3 length: 16 amino acids. Germline V gives CDR1 KGHDR, CDR2 SFDVKD. The CDR3 spells CATSDTHLGVSGTQYF. The CDR3 DNA follows: TGTGCCACCAGTGATACTCACCTAGGGGTCTCAGGTACGCAGTATTTT.

This clonotype was recorded many times. The rearrangement links TRBV6-1 to TRBJ1-1; perhaps TRBD1 as D (5 bases). The CDR3 is 14 amino acids. Trimming left V 6 bases short and J 2 bases short, with 13 bases between. Germline values: CDR1 MNHNS, CDR2 SASEGT. CDR3 nucleotide sequence: TGTGCCAGCAGCGATGGACAACTCAACACTGAAGCTTTCTTT. Translation gives CASSDGQLNTEAFF.

This clonotype was detected many times. The chain links TRBV29-1 to TRBJ2-7; unclear D gene. The CDR3 is 13 amino acids. With 3 bases removed from V and 0 bases from J, the gap between germline ends came to 9 bases. The germline V gene encodes CDR1 SQVTM and CDR2 ANQGSEA. The CDR3 coding sequence is TGCAGCGTTGAGCCGGACGGCTCCTACGAGCAGTACTTC. Translation: CSVEPDGSYEQYF.

The gene calls are TRBV5-6 and TRBJ2-2; D is perhaps TRBD2 (6 bases). Germline V gives CDR1 SGHDT, CDR2 YYEEEE. Trimming removed 2 bases from V and 7 bases from J, with 15 bases in between. This CDR3 contains 15 residues. The CDR3 region has the DNA TGTGCCAGCAGCTTCTCTCCAGGAGGGAACGGGGAGCTGTTTTTT. Its translation is CASSFSPGGNGELFF.

In the case of this clonotype: A far larger clone is one base from this, pointing to a likely read error. This rearrangement joins TRBV18 to TRBJ2-7; D ambiguous. The J call may be faulty, since TRBJ2-1 better matches the DNA end. The CDR3 contains 16 residues. Per the germline V gene, CDR1 is KGHSH and CDR2 is LQKENI. Here the CDR3 DNA reads TGTGCCAGCTCACCACTCGAGAGATTGACCTACAATGGGCAGTTCTTC. This gives the protein CASSPLERLTYNGQFF.

This clonotype showed up just a few times. The chain carries TRBV19 and TRBJ2-4; tentatively, D is TRBD1 (6 bases). Trimming took 4 bases from V and 8 from J, leaving 12 bases between them. This CDR3 is 13 amino acids long. CDR1 LNHDA and CDR2 SQIVND come from the germline V gene (reference sequence). This chain's CDR3 is CASSKTGSDIQYF. The CDR3 region has the DNA TGTGCCAGTAGTAAAACAGGGTCGGACATTCAGTACTTC.

This clonotype was recorded once. CDR3 region: CASSYPTWHSNQPQHF. The CDR3 DNA follows: TGTGCCAGCAGCTACCCGACCTGGCATAGCAATCAGCCCCAGCATTTT. The chain links TRBV7-4 to TRBJ1-5; D not resolved. CDR3 length: 16 residues. The V end was cut by 4 bases, the J end by 0 bases, with 13 bases between. Germline V lookup: CDR1 SGHVT, CDR2 SQSDAQ.